These 23 T cell receptor beta chains were sequenced from one sample in a study of CD8 T cells in Susac syndrome. Roughly 0.45 to 1 ug RNA was reverse transcribed with random hexamers. TCRdb re-called the immunoSEQ multiplex PCR reads with MiXCR, one entry per CDR3 protein. The sample holds about 110,000 distinct CDR3 sequences, roughly 94% seen once. Sequencing was performed on CD8+ T cells from PBMCs. These TCRs come from a human donor with Susac syndrome.

This chain uses TRBV24-1 with TRBJ2-1, with D perhaps matching TRBD1 (6 bases). Germline CDR1 KGHDR, CDR2 SFDVKD. The CDR3 runs 14 residues. V gave up 2 bases and J gave up 6 bases, with 10 bases separating them. Written as DNA, the CDR3 is TGTGCCACCAGTGATTACAGGGTAGGCAATGAGCAGTTCTTC. Translated: CATSDYRVGNEQFF.

V is TRBV9 and J is TRBJ2-2; D ambiguous. Trimming cost V 4 bases and J 5 bases, with 0 bases left between them. The CDR3 is 10 amino acids. Germline V gene lookup returns CDR1 SGDLS and CDR2 YYNGEE. CDR3 sequence: CASSTGELFF. The CDR3 bases are TGTGCCAGCAGCACCGGGGAGCTGTTTTTT.

The V and J genes are TRBV4-3 and TRBJ1-1, with D uncertain. Germline loops: CDR1 LGHNA, CDR2 YSLEER. This CDR3 contains 16 residues. The germline V and J ends were trimmed by 3 bases and 0 bases, with 14 bases remaining between them. In DNA, the CDR3 is TGCGCCAGCAGCCACACCAGGACTGGGTTGAACACTGAAGCTTTCTTT. Translating it yields CASSHTRTGLNTEAFF.

The chain employs TRBV6-6 and TRBJ2-3, with D unclear. The CDR3 covers 12 residues. Germline V gives CDR1 MNHNY, CDR2 SVGAGI (reference sequence). Trimming removed 5 bases at V and 2 bases at J, with 5 bases between. CDR3 region: CASSPFTDTQYF. In nucleotides, the CDR3 is TGTGCCAGCAGTCCCTTCACAGATACGCAGTATTTT.

This chain links TRBV5-1 with TRBJ1-2; D is unclear. V was cut by 3 bases and J by 7 bases, with 13 bases left in between. This CDR3 comprises 13 residues. Per the germline V gene, CDR1 is SGHRS and CDR2 is YFSETQ. The DNA for the CDR3 is TGCGCCAGCAGCTCGATGTCGGGAGGTGGCTACACCTTC. Its protein product is CASSSMSGGGYTF. The full variable domain, completed using reference TRBV5-1 and TRBJ1-2, is KAGVTQTPRYLIKTRGQQVTLSCSPISGHRSVSWYQQTPGQGLQFLFEYFSETQRNKGNFPGRFSGRQFSNSRSEMNVSTLELGDSALYLCASSSMSGGGYTFGSGTRLTVV.

The chain employs TRBV25-1 and TRBJ2-3; TRBD2 might be the D (6 bases). The CDR3 is 13 residues long. Germline V gene data show CDR1 as MGHDK and CDR2 as SYGVNS. Trimming took 5 bases from V and 11 from J, leaving 17 bases between them. CDR3 in DNA: TGTGCCAGCAGTCCACAGGAGGCGGGACGGCAGTATTTT. This sequence encodes CASSPQEAGRQYF.

The chain joins TRBV27 to TRBJ2-1; 8 bases match TRBD2. Germline values: CDR1 MNHEY, CDR2 SMNVEV (reference sequence). V was pared by 4 bases and J by 6 bases, with 5 bases of the junction left unmatched. The length of the CDR3 is 14 residues. DNA of the CDR3: TGTGCCAGCAGTTCGGGGGGGCGGGTCAATGAGCAGTTCTTC. This translates into CASSSGGRVNEQFF.

The chain is built from TRBV24-1 and TRBJ2-2, with 7 bases matching TRBD1. Germline CDR1 is KGHDR and CDR2 is SFDVKD. Trimming cost V 5 bases and J 5 bases; bases outside gene matches: 4. This CDR3 is built from 14 residues. The CDR3, as DNA: TGTGCCACCAGTGCCCTGACAGGGACCGGGGAGCTGTTTTTT. It codes for CATSALTGTGELFF.

The chain joins TRBV5-4 to TRBJ2-5, with 8 bases that match TRBD2. The CDR3 loop spans 16 amino acids. Trimming took 5 bases from V and 2 from J; bases not matched to a gene: 11. From germline, CDR1 is SGHNT and CDR2 YYREEE (reference sequence). The CDR3 here is CASRRVGGGIQETQYF. CDR3 in DNA: TGTGCCAGCAGGCGGGTAGGCGGGGGGATACAAGAGACCCAGTACTTC. Together with reference TRBV5-4 and TRBJ2-5, the CDR3 gives the full variable domain: ETGVTQSPTHLIKTRGQQVTLRCSSQSGHNTVSWYQQALGQGPQFIFQYYREEENGRGNFPPRFSGLQFPNYSSELNVNALELDDSALYLCASRRVGGGIQETQYFGPGTRLLVL.

To note about this clonotype: A junction end diverges from the germline sequence, so it may reflect a read error. This chain links TRBV13 with TRBJ1-5; D ambiguous. This CDR3 has 13 amino acids. The germline V gene has CDR1 PRHDT and CDR2 FYEKMQ (reference sequence). CDR3 residues: CASSLGRFQPQHF. CDR3 nucleotides: TGTGCCAGCAGCCTAGGCCGATTTCAGCCCCAGCATTTT.

The gene calls are TRBV6-1 and TRBJ1-5; D may be TRBD1 (5 bases). The V gene lost 6 bases and the J gene lost 4 bases, with 7 bases spanning the gap. This CDR3 has 12 residues. Germline assignment: CDR1 MNHNS and CDR2 SASEGT. CDR3 nucleotide sequence: TGTGCCAGCAGACAGGAGAATCAGCCCCAGCATTTT. It encodes CASRQENQPQHF.

V is TRBV29-1 and J is TRBJ1-2, with D perhaps matching TRBD1 (5 bases). In germline, CDR1 is SQVTM, CDR2 ANQGSEA. The CDR3 spans 13 residues. V lost 7 bases to trimming and J lost 2 bases, with 14 bases between them. The chain's CDR3 is CSGGSGANYGYTF. Here the CDR3 DNA reads TGCAGCGGGGGGAGTGGGGCCAACTATGGCTACACCTTC.

This clonotype was seen once. This chain joins TRBV7-8 and TRBJ1-5, with 8 bases that match TRBD1. Germline-derived CDR1 and CDR2 are SGHVS and FQNEAQ. The CDR3 covers 15 residues. J lost 4 bases, V lost 1 base, and 3 bases had no gene match. The chain's CDR3 is CASSLGTGTNQPQHF. CDR3 sequence (DNA): TGTGCCAGCAGCTTAGGGACAGGGACGAATCAGCCCCAGCATTTT.

V is TRBV9 and J is TRBJ2-7; a weak D match, TRBD2 (5 bases). The CDR3 has 15 amino acids. CDR1 is SGDLS, CDR2 YYNGEE, per germline. Deletions cut 0 bases from V and 3 bases from J, with 13 bases between. In DNA, the CDR3 is TGTGCCAGCAGCGTAGAAGGTAGCGCACTCTACGAGCAGTACTTC. Its protein is CASSVEGSALYEQYF.

The gene calls are TRBV12-3 or TRBV12-4 and TRBJ1-1; D is perhaps TRBD1 (6 bases). V dropped 5 bases and J dropped 7 bases, with 8 bases sitting between them. The CDR3 is 11 residues long. DNA of the CDR3: TGTGCCAGCAGTACACAGGGTGAAGCTTTCTTT. Its protein is CASSTQGEAFF.

The chain is built from TRBV7-8 and TRBJ2-3; D is perhaps TRBD1 (6 bases). This CDR3 region has 16 residues. CDR1 and CDR2 (germline): SGHVS, FQNEAQ. V dropped 0 bases and J dropped 4 bases, with 14 bases sitting between them. Here the CDR3 DNA reads TGTGCCAGCAGCTTAGCTGGGGGCCTTTGGGCAGATACGCAGTATTTT. Translation gives CASSLAGGLWADTQYF.

The V call is TRBV7-6, the J call TRBJ2-1; 14 bases are shared with TRBD2. Germline lookup yields CDR1 SGHVS and CDR2 FNYEAQ. The CDR3 covers 17 residues. With 5 bases clipped from V and 2 bases from J, the junction kept 5 bases outside the gene matches. The CDR3 spells CASSRTSGGPTYNEQFF. The CDR3 DNA reads as TGTGCCAGCAGCAGGACTAGCGGGGGGCCCACCTACAATGAGCAGTTCTTC.

The CDR3 loop reads CASSLPSGGNTGELFF. The CDR3 bases are TGTGCCAGCAGCTTACCAAGCGGGGGTAACACCGGGGAGCTGTTTTTT. The genes are TRBV11-2 and TRBJ2-2; 8 positions agree with TRBD2. Trimming removed 2 bases from V and 2 bases from J; junction bases left unmatched: 4. This CDR3 has 16 amino acids. The germline V gene has CDR1 SGHAT and CDR2 FQNNGV.

This chain connects TRBV2 to TRBJ1-2; 8 bases line up with TRBD1. The CDR3 loop spans 12 amino acids. Unmatched junction bases numbered 7, after V lost 6 bases and J lost 10 bases. From germline, CDR1 is SNHLY and CDR2 FYNNEI. The DNA of the CDR3 is TGTGCCAGCAGGGACAGGGATGTTGTCTACACCTTC. Encoded protein: CASRDRDVVYTF.

The chain uses TRBV12-3 or TRBV12-4 and TRBJ1-2, with no clear D. CDR3 length: 13 residues. The ends were cut back, 0 bases at V and 6 bases at J, with 8 bases in the middle. CDR3: CASSLAERDGYTF. CDR3 DNA sequence: TGTGCCAGCAGTTTAGCGGAGAGGGATGGCTACACCTTC.

This chain uses TRBV6-4 with TRBJ2-6; D perhaps matches TRBD2 (6 bases). Germline V gene data show CDR1 as MRHNA and CDR2 as SNTAGT. The CDR3 covers 16 residues. Deletions cut 6 bases from V and 0 bases from J, with 12 bases between. The CDR3 DNA follows: TGTGCCAGCAGCTCAACCGGGAGCTCTGGGGCCAACGTCCTGACTTTC. It yields the protein CASSSTGSSGANVLTF.

Here the CDR3 DNA reads TGTGCCAGCAGCTCCACAGGGGCCCGGTTCGGGGAGCTGTTTTTT. Translation gives CASSSTGARFGELFF. The chain links TRBV11-2 to TRBJ2-2, with 7 bases aligning to TRBD1. J was trimmed by 7 bases and V by 4 bases; bases with no gene match: 9. CDR3 length equals 15 residues. The V gene's germline CDR1 is SGHAT and CDR2 FQNNGV.

CDR3 protein: CASSQGRRSGDHEQYF. The CDR3 region has the DNA TGCGCCAGCAGCCAAGGGCGAAGGTCAGGGGACCACGAGCAGTACTTC. This chain connects TRBV4-1 to TRBJ2-7; perhaps TRBD1 as D (6 bases). This CDR3 is built from 16 residues. Germline CDR1 reads MGHRA; CDR2 reads YSYEKL. V lost 1 base and J lost 5, with 18 bases in between.